A single sample gave rise to the 14 T cell receptor beta chains below, sequenced in a study of blood T cell repertoires in COVID-19. Measured with immunoSEQ multiplex PCR; TCRdb has only the in-frame clones, and not every one. The table includes 190,000 or so clones, less than 90% detected once. The sequencing sample was made of PBMCs or T cells enriched from blood (not recorded which). These receptors came from a woman in her twenties or thirties who had been exposed to COVID-19.

This chain uses TRBV30 with TRBJ2-3, with TRBD1 identical over 8 bases. Germline values: CDR1 GTSNPN, CDR2 SVGIG (reference sequence). The ends lost 1 base at V and 2 bases at J; junction bases unmatched: 5. This CDR3 contains 15 residues. CDR3 region: CAWSEGQVNTDTQYF. CDR3 nucleotide sequence: TGTGCCTGGAGTGAGGGACAGGTGAACACAGATACGCAGTATTTT.

Written as DNA, the CDR3 is TGTGCCAGCAGCCAAAATCTCCGGGTGCGCTATGGCTACACCTTC. Translation: CASSQNLRVRYGYTF. V is TRBV2 and J is TRBJ1-2; D unresolved. The CDR3 is made up of 15 amino acids. V dropped 6 bases and J dropped 4 bases, with 18 bases sitting between them. Germline CDR1 reads SNHLY; CDR2 reads FYNNEI.

The rearrangement links TRBV7-9 to TRBJ2-7; TRBD1 matches 9 bases. This CDR3 has 15 residues. V was pared by 5 bases and J by 4 bases, with 9 bases of the junction left unmatched. Germline CDR1 is SEHNR and CDR2 is FQNEAQ (reference sequence). CDR3 in amino acids: CASSILRGQGYEQYF. DNA for the CDR3: TGTGCCAGCAGCATCCTGCGGGGACAGGGTTACGAGCAGTACTTC.

Details on this clone: Other DNA sequences in this specimen translate into the identical CDR3. The gene calls are TRBV11-2 and TRBJ2-3; 9 positions agree with TRBD1. Trimming removed 3 bases from V and 4 bases from J; junction bases left unmatched: 5. Per the germline V gene, CDR1 is SGHAT and CDR2 is FQNNGV. The CDR3 loop spans 15 amino acids. DNA of the CDR3: TGTGCCAGCAGCTTGGGGACAGGGAGGGCAGATACGCAGTATTTT. This sequence encodes CASSLGTGRADTQYF.

The rearrangement links TRBV7-3 to TRBJ1-2; TRBD1 matches 7 bases. The CDR3 has 14 residues. The V segment lost 3 bases and the J segment 8 bases; nucleotides outside the gene matches: 9. Germline assignment: CDR1 SGHTA and CDR2 FQGTGA. The CDR3 DNA is TGTGCCAGCAGCTTCTCAAAGACAGGGAACGGCTACACCTTC. It translates to CASSFSKTGNGYTF.

In regard to this clone: The junction differs from germline at one of its ends, possibly a read error. The chain has TRBV5-4 and TRBJ1-6; D is undetermined. Looked up from germline, CDR1 is SGHNT and CDR2 is YYREEE (reference sequence). This CDR3 is built from 16 residues. DNA for the CDR3: TGTGCCAGCAGTTTGGGAGGGCAAACCTATAATTCACCCCTCCACTTT. This codes for CASSLGGQTYNSPLHF.

The chain links TRBV29-1 to TRBJ1-2; no clear D. This CDR3 comprises 12 residues. The V gene lost 1 base and the J gene lost 3 bases, with 6 bases spanning the gap. Germline assignment: CDR1 SQVTM and CDR2 ANQGSEA. The CDR3 nucleotides read TGCAGCGTTGAAGCTGCAGACTATGGCTACACCTTC. Protein product: CSVEAADYGYTF.

V gene TRBV7-9 combines with J gene TRBJ1-1; D call uncertain. The CDR3 contains 13 residues. V lost 4 bases and J lost 7, with 13 bases in between. Germline V gene data show CDR1 as SEHNR and CDR2 as FQNEAQ (reference sequence). For the CDR3, the DNA is TGTGCCAGCAGCTCCGTTCCACAGCTTGAAGCTTTCTTT. Residues: CASSSVPQLEAFF.

The gene calls are TRBV5-4 and TRBJ1-6; perhaps TRBD1 as D (5 bases). Germline CDR1 reads SGHNT; CDR2 reads YYREEE (reference sequence). CDR3 length: 16 residues. Trimming took off 4 bases at V and 0 bases at J, with 11 bases between the two ends. The chain's CDR3 is CASSPQGSSYNSPLHF. The DNA of the CDR3 is TGTGCCAGCAGCCCCCAGGGTAGCTCCTATAATTCACCCCTCCACTTT.

This clone appeared a few times. The chain uses TRBV25-1 and TRBJ1-4, with a tentative D call TRBD1 (6 bases). CDR3 size: 15 residues. Germline V gene sequence: CDR1 MGHDK, CDR2 SYGVNS. V dropped 2 bases and J dropped 3 bases, with 10 bases sitting between them. CDR3 loop: CASSEQGWANEKLFF. In DNA, the CDR3 is TGTGCCAGCAGTGAACAGGGGTGGGCTAATGAAAAACTGTTTTTT.

The rearrangement uses TRBV13 and TRBJ2-4; D remains unclear. CDR3 length: 15 amino acids. Germline V gene sequence: CDR1 PRHDT, CDR2 FYEKMQ (reference sequence). V dropped 3 bases and J dropped 0 bases, with 9 bases sitting between them. The CDR3 coding sequence is TGTGCCAGCAGCTTCGACCGGGTAGCCAAAAACATTCAGTACTTC. This gives the protein CASSFDRVAKNIQYF.

The chain recombines TRBV30 with TRBJ2-7; 7 nucleotides agree with TRBD1. Trimming cost V 0 bases and J 3 bases; bases outside gene matches: 2. CDR3 length equals 13 residues. CDR1 is GTSNPN and CDR2 is SVGIG in the germline V gene (reference sequence). The CDR3 DNA sequence: TGTGCCTGGAGTGTAGCAGGGGGCTACGAGCAGTACTTC. The encoded protein is CAWSVAGGYEQYF.

The V call is TRBV5-8, the J call TRBJ1-4; 9 bases are a match to TRBD1. In germline, CDR1 is SGHTS, CDR2 YDEGEE. The CDR3 contains 15 residues. With V trimmed by 4 bases and J by 8 bases, 9 bases remained unmatched. The CDR3 here is CASSHNRGHGEKLFF. DNA of the CDR3: TGTGCCAGCAGCCATAACAGGGGGCATGGGGAAAAACTGTTTTTT.

The V call is TRBV4-1, the J call TRBJ2-7; 8 bases map to TRBD2. The CDR3 spans 16 residues. V was pared by 0 bases and J by 3 bases, with 7 bases of the junction left unmatched. From germline, CDR1 is MGHRA and CDR2 YSYEKL. CDR3 sequence: CASSQDRSGGIYEQYF. The CDR3 DNA sequence: TGCGCCAGCAGCCAAGATCGGTCGGGGGGGATCTACGAGCAGTACTTC.